This T cell receptor beta chain was observed in a study of control samples from healthy donors and cancer patients. TCRdb's table, derived via immunoSEQ multiplex PCR, lists solely in-frame clones and lacks some. The table has tens of thousands of clones, roughly 93% seen once. Sequenced material: PBMCs. The sequence came from a woman aged 50 to 60 with head and neck cancer.

The CDR3 protein is CASSLLGGRSYNEQFF. The CDR3 DNA reads as TGTGCCAGCAGTTTACTGGGAGGGAGGTCCTACAATGAGCAGTTCTTC. The chain is built from TRBV27 and TRBJ2-1, with TRBD2 matching 7 bases. This CDR3 is built from 16 residues. Germline-derived CDR1 and CDR2 are MNHEY and SMNVEV (reference sequence). Trimming at V came to 2 bases and at J to 1 base, leaving 5 bases not matched to a gene.